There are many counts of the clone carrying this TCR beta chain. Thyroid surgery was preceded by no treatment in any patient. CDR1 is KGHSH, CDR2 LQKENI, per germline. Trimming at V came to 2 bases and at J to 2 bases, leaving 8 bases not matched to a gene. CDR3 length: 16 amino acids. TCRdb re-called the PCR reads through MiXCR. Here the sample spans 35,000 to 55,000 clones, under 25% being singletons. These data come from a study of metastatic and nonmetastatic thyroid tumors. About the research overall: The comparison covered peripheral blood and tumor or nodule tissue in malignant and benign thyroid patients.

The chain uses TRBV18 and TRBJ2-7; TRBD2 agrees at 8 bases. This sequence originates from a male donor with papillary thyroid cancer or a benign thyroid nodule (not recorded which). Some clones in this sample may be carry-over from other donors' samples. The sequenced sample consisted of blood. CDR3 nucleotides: TGTGCCAGCTCACCAAGGAGCTACGGGGGGGCCTACGAGCAGTACTTC. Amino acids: CASSPRSYGGAYEQYF.